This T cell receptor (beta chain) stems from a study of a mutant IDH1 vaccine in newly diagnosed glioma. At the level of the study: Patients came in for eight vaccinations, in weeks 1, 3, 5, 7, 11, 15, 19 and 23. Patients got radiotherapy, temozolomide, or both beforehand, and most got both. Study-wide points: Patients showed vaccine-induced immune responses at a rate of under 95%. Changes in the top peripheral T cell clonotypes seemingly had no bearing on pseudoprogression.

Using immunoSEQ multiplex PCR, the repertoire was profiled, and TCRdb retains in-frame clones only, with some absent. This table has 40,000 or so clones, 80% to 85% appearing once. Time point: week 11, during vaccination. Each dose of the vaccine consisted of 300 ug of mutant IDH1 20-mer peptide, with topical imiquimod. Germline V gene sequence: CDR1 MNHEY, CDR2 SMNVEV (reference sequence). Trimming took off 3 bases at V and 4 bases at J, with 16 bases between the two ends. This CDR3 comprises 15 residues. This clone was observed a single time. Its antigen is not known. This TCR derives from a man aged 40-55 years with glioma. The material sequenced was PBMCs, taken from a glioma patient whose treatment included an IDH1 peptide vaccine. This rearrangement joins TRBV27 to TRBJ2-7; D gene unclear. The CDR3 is CASSFSVGREYEQYF. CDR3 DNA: TGTGCCAGCAGTTTCTCAGTGGGCAGAGAATACGAGCAGTACTTC.